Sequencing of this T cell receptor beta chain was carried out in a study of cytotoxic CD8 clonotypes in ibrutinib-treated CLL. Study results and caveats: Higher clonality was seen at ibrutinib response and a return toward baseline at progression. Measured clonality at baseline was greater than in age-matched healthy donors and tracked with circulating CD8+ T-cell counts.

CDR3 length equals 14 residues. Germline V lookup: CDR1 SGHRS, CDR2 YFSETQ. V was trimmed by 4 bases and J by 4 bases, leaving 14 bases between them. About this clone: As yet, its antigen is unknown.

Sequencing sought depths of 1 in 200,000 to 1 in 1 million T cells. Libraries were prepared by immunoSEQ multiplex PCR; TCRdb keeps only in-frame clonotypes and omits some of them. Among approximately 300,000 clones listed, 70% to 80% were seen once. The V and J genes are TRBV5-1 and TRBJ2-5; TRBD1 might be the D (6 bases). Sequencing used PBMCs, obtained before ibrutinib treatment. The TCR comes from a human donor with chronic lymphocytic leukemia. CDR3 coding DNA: TGCGCCAGCAGCCTGGGACAAACCACAGAGACCCAGTACTTC. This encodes CASSLGQTTETQYF.